The clone carrying this T cell receptor (beta chain) was found a few times. These data come from a study of T cells in Graves' hyperthyroidism and ophthalmopathy. RNA transcripts yielded amplified TCR beta CDR3 regions. In the first-round RT-PCR of the TCR CDR3, the HTBI primer set was used. TCRdb called the multiplex PCR reads again in MiXCR, with one record for every CDR3 protein. The table has more than 600,000 distinct CDR3 sequences, about 17% seen once; the top ten hold 8.4%. V was trimmed by 6 bases and J by 6 bases, leaving 12 bases between them. The CDR3 is 13 amino acids. CDR1 and CDR2 from the germline V gene are MDHEN and SYDVKM.

This receptor was obtained from a man younger than 35 with Graves' hyperthyroidism. The chain joins TRBV28 to TRBJ2-1; the D gene is possibly TRBD1 (5 bases). Material for sequencing was blood. This chain's CDR3 is CASREDSFNEQFF. CDR3 DNA: TGTGCCAGCAGGGAAGACAGTTTCAATGAGCAGTTCTTC.